The clone carrying this TCR beta chain was counted between two and nine times. These data originate in a study of T cells in Graves' hyperthyroidism and ophthalmopathy. Amplification of TCR beta CDR3 regions used RNA as the template. The TCR CDR3 first-round RT-PCR relied on the HTBI primer set. TCRdb used MiXCR to reprocess the multiplex PCR reads, holding one entry per CDR3 protein. The sample yields a few hundred thousand distinct CDR3 sequences, approximately 13% seen once. Each 10 ml fresh peripheral blood draw supplied the PBMCs. The CDR3 has 15 amino acids. Trimming took off 4 bases at V and 6 bases at J, with 16 bases between the two ends. Germline V gives CDR1 SNHLY, CDR2 FYNNEI.

The sequence derives from a woman aged 35 to 49 with Graves' ophthalmopathy. The chain recombines TRBV2 with TRBJ1-5; weak D call: TRBD1 (6 bases). Sequences were obtained from blood. The CDR3 reads CASSGFPGAAQPQHF. CDR3 sequence (DNA): TGTGCCAGCAGTGGTTTCCCGGGGGCTGCTCAGCCCCAGCATTTT.